These 17 T cell receptor beta chains were all obtained from the same sample, sequenced in a study of human T cells and chemical hapten exposure. Time point reported: patch test 3, about 24 weeks after DPC sensitization. Treatment meaning: therapeutic diphenylcyclopropenone sensitization with weekly scalp DPC. TCRdb used MiXCR to reprocess the RACE reads, holding one entry per CDR3 protein. The table shows roughly 97,000 distinct CDR3 sequences, with 25% to 35% occurring only once. This specimen consisted of whole blood, obtained in connection with sensitization to the hapten diphenylcyclopropenone (DPC). Receptors were obtained from a man aged 35-49 years with alopecia areata. Some clones in this sample may be carry-over from other donors' samples.

This clonotype was picked up a small number of times. This chain uses TRBV18 with TRBJ2-1; TRBD1 matches at 7 bases. V shed 3 bases, J shed 7 bases, and the junction held 6 bases outside the gene matches. Germline V CDR1 and CDR2: KGHSH, LQKENI. The CDR3 totals 14 residues. CDR3 sequence reads: CASSPSRGMNEQFF. The CDR3 DNA follows: TGTGCCAGCTCACCCTCCAGGGGGATGAATGAGCAGTTCTTC.

This chain joins TRBV27 and TRBJ2-4, with D perhaps given as TRBD1 or TRBD2 (6 bases each). The CDR3 has 16 amino acids. Looked up from germline, CDR1 is MNHEY and CDR2 is SMNVEV (reference sequence). Trimming took 5 bases from V and 0 from J, leaving 14 bases between them. CDR3 region: CASSPGQRVAKNIQYF. The DNA of the CDR3 is TGTGCCAGCAGTCCCGGACAGCGGGTAGCCAAAAACATTCAGTACTTC.

The V call is TRBV18, the J call TRBJ2-1; D is possibly TRBD2 (6 bases). Between the trimmed V and J ends, which lost 6 bases and 6 bases, there was a span of 9 bases. There are 12 residues in the CDR3. The germline CDR1 and CDR2 sequences are KGHSH and LQKENI. The CDR3 sequence: CASSRAGNEQFF. The CDR3 region has the DNA TGTGCCAGCTCCAGAGCGGGCAATGAGCAGTTCTTC.

The chain is built from TRBV7-2 and TRBJ1-3; D gene unclear. The CDR3 runs 14 residues. The V gene's germline CDR1 is SGHTA and CDR2 FQGNSA. Trimming pared 1 base from V and 1 base from J, leaving 5 bases between. CDR3 DNA: TGTGCCAGCAGCTTAGTAGTTTCTGGAAACACCATATATTTT. Amino acid sequence: CASSLVVSGNTIYF.

This clonotype was seen a few times. The chain uses TRBV12-3 or TRBV12-4 and TRBJ2-1, with 12 bases fitting TRBD2. The trim removed 4 bases at V and 8 bases at J, leaving 3 bases unmatched. This CDR3 is 14 amino acids long. The CDR3, as DNA: TGTGCCAGCAGTTCGGGACTAGCGGGTGATGAGCAGTTCTTC. It yields the protein CASSSGLAGDEQFF.

This clonotype has a handful of counts. V usage is TRBV20-1 and J usage is TRBJ2-7, with 7 bases identical to TRBD1. Germline V CDR1 and CDR2: DFQATT, SNEGSKA (reference sequence). Trimming cost V 0 bases and J 4 bases; bases outside gene matches: 9. The CDR3 is 15 residues long. CDR3 region: CSARDWHRGPYEQYF. As DNA, the CDR3 is TGCAGTGCTAGAGACTGGCACAGGGGACCTTACGAGCAGTACTTC.

This clonotype was seen more than once but under ten times. The chain is built from TRBV27 and TRBJ2-7; a possible D gene is TRBD2 (6 bases). Per germline, CDR1 MNHEY and CDR2 SMNVEV (reference sequence). V lost 4 bases and J 6 bases, leaving 10 bases between the germline ends. This CDR3 is built from 12 residues. CDR3 coding DNA: TGTGCCAGCAGTTACTACGGGGGCGAGCAGTACTTC. Its translation is CASSYYGGEQYF.

This clonotype was seen a few times. The chain links TRBV5-1 to TRBJ2-7, with 7 nucleotides matching TRBD1. The CDR3 runs 14 residues. Per germline, CDR1 SGHRS and CDR2 YFSETQ. The V gene end was trimmed by 5 bases and the J gene end by 6 bases; junction bases not matched to a gene: 11. The CDR3 sequence: CASSSGAGGPEQYF. CDR3 DNA: TGCGCCAGCAGTTCAGGTGCAGGGGGTCCCGAGCAGTACTTC.

The rearrangement joins TRBV3-1 to TRBJ2-7, with 7 bases fitting TRBD1. V shed 6 bases, J shed 1 base, and the junction held 9 bases outside the gene matches. From germline, CDR1 is LGHDT and CDR2 YNNKEL (reference sequence). The CDR3 is made up of 15 amino acids. The CDR3: CASSSPGQPSYEQYF. The CDR3 nucleotides read TGTGCCAGCAGTTCCCCGGGACAGCCTTCCTACGAGCAGTACTTC.

The chain employs TRBV5-1 and TRBJ1-2; the D is unclear. Germline-derived CDR1 and CDR2 are SGHRS and YFSETQ. The CDR3 extends over 14 amino acids. Between the trimmed V and J ends, which lost 3 bases and 6 bases, there was a span of 15 bases. The CDR3 loop is CASSWAVSSDGYTF. CDR3 sequence (DNA): TGCGCCAGCAGCTGGGCGGTAAGCAGCGATGGCTACACCTTC.

This clonotype was seen only a few times. V usage is TRBV12-3 or TRBV12-4 and J usage is TRBJ1-1; D may be TRBD1 (6 bases). This CDR3 is built from 14 residues. Between the trimmed V and J ends, which lost 8 bases and 7 bases, there was a span of 20 bases. CDR3 region: CASSGGAGSGEAFF. The CDR3 bases are TGTGCCAGCTCCGGGGGGGCAGGTAGTGGTGAAGCTTTCTTT.

The rearrangement links TRBV29-1 to TRBJ1-1, with 7 bases matching TRBD1. The CDR3 is 12 residues long. CDR1 is SQVTM, CDR2 ANQGSEA, per germline. J gave up 5 bases and V 4 bases, and 4 bases lay outside the gene matches. The CDR3 spells CSVVTGRTEAFF. In DNA form, the CDR3 reads TGCAGCGTTGTGACAGGGAGGACTGAAGCTTTCTTT.

This clonotype came up a few times. The chain uses TRBV30 and TRBJ2-2, with D unresolved. The V end was cut by 2 bases, the J end by 6 bases, with 10 bases between. This CDR3 is 13 amino acids long. Germline lookup yields CDR1 GTSNPN and CDR2 SVGIG (reference sequence). The DNA of the CDR3 is TGTGCCTGGAGTAATTTGGGGTCCGGGGAGCTGTTTTTT. This codes for CAWSNLGSGELFF.

The chain uses TRBV11-2 and TRBJ2-2, with D maybe TRBD2 (5 bases). V was shortened by 0 bases and J by 6 bases, with 14 bases between the two germline ends. Germline CDR1 reads SGHAT; CDR2 reads FQNNGV. The CDR3 totals 16 residues. The CDR3: CASSLEGSVSAGELFF. In nucleotides, the CDR3 is TGTGCCAGCAGCTTAGAGGGGAGCGTTTCGGCCGGGGAGCTGTTTTTT. The whole variable domain, filled in from reference TRBV11-2 and TRBJ2-2, reads EAGVAQSPRYKIIEKRQSVAFWCNPISGHATLYWYQQILGQGPKLLIQFQNNGVVDDSQLPKDRFSAERLKGVDSTLKIQPAKLEDSAVYLCASSLEGSVSAGELFFGEGSRLTVL.

DNA of the CDR3: TGTGCCAGCAGCGGGGGGGGTCGATGGCAGTATTTT. It codes for CASSGGGRWQYF. V and J are TRBV7-2 and TRBJ2-3; the match to TRBD2 covers 7 bases. The trim removed 5 bases at V and 11 bases at J, leaving 7 bases unmatched. CDR1 is SGHTA and CDR2 is FQGNSA in the germline V gene. This CDR3 is built from 12 residues.

V gene TRBV20-1 combines with J gene TRBJ2-3; D is unclear. Trimming pared 6 bases from V and 5 bases from J, leaving 9 bases between. This CDR3 region has 11 residues. Germline-derived CDR1 and CDR2 are DFQATT and SNEGSKA (reference sequence). In nucleotides, the CDR3 is TGCAGTGCGAAGTCTGGAGATACGCAGTATTTT. Residues: CSAKSGDTQYF.

The sample holds a few counts of this clonotype. This chain connects TRBV20-1 to TRBJ2-1, with 9 bases fitting TRBD2. Unmatched junction bases numbered 11, after V lost 1 base and J lost 10 bases. CDR3 length: 15 amino acids. Germline CDR1 is DFQATT and CDR2 is SNEGSKA (reference sequence). The CDR3: CSARGGLAGTREQFF. The CDR3 DNA is TGCAGTGCTAGAGGTGGGCTAGCGGGGACAAGGGAGCAGTTCTTC.